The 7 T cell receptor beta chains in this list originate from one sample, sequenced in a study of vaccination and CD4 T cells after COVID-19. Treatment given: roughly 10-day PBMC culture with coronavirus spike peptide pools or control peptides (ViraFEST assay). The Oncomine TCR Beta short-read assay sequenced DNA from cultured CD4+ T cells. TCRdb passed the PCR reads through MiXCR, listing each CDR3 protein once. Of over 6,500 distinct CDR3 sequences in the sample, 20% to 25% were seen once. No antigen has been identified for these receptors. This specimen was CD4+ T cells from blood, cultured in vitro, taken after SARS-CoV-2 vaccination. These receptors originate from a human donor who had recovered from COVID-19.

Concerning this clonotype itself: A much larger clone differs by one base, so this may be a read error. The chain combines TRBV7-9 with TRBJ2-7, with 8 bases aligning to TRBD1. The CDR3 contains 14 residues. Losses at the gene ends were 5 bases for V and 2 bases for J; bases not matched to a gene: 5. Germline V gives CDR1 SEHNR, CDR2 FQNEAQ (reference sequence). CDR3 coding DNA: TGTGCCAGCAGCACGGGACAGGCAACCTACGAGCAGTACTTC. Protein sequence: CASSTGQATYEQYF.

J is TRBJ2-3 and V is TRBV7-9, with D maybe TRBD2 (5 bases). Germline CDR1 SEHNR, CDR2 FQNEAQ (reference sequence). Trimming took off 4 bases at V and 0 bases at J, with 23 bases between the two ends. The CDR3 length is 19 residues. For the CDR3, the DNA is TGTGCCAGCAGCTCACCTACCGGGAAAACGACTCTTAGCACAGATACGCAGTATTTT. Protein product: CASSSPTGKTTLSTDTQYF.

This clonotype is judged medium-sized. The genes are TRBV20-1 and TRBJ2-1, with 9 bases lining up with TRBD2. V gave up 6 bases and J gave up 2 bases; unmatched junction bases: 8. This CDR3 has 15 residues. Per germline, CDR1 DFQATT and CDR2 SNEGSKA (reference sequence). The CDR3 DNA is TGCAGTGCCCCTGTTGCGGGAGGGCCCTACAATGAGCAGTTCTTC. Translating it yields CSAPVAGGPYNEQFF.

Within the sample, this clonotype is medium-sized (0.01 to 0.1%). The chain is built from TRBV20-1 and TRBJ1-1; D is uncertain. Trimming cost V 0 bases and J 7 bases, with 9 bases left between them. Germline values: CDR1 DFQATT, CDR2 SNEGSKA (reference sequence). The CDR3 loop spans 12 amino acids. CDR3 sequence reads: CSARDGILEAFF. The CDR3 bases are TGCAGTGCTAGAGATGGTATCCTTGAAGCTTTCTTT.

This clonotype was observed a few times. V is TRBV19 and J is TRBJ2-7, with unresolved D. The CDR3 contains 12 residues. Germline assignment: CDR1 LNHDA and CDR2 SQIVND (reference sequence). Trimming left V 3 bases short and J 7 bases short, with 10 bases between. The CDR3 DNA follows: TGTGCCAGTAGTATGGGCCTGCAAGAGCAGTACTTC. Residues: CASSMGLQEQYF.

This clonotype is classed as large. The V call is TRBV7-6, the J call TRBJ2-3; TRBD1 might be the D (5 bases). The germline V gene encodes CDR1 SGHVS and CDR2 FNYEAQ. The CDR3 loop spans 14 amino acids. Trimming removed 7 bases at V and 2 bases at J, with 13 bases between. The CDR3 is CASTPSQDTDTQYF. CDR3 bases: TGTGCCAGCACCCCTTCACAGGACACAGATACGCAGTATTTT.

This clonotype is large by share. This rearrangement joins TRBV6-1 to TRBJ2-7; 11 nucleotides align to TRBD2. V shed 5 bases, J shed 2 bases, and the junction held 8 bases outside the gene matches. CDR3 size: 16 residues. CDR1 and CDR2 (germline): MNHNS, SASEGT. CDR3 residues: CASSPTLSGGAYEQYF. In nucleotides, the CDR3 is TGTGCCAGCAGTCCGACTCTTAGCGGGGGGGCCTACGAGCAGTACTTC.